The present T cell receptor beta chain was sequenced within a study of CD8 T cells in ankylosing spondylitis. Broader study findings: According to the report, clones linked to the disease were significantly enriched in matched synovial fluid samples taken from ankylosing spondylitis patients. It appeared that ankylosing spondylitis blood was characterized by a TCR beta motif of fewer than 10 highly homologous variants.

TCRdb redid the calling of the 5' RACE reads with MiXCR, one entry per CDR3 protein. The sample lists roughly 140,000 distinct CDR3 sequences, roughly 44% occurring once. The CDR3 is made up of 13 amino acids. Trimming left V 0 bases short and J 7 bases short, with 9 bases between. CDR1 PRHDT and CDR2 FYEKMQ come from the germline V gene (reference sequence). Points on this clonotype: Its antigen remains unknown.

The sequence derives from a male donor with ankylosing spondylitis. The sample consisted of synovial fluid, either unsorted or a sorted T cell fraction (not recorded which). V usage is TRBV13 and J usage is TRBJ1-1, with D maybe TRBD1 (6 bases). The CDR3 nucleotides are TGTGCCAGCAGCTTAGGACAGGGAAATGAAGCTTTCTTT. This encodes CASSLGQGNEAFF.